Listed below are T cell receptor beta chains from one sample, sequenced in a study of blood T cell repertoires in COVID-19. This table comes from immunoSEQ multiplex PCR, and its TCRdb copy is limited to in-frame clones, with some not included. The sample yields approximately 160,000 clones, over 80% seen once. Sequenced material: PBMCs or T cells enriched from blood (not recorded which). The receptors were sampled from a woman in her 50s who had recovered from COVID-19. CDR3s include the opening cysteine and the closing phenylalanine or tryptophan. D genes are given only for firm matches. Clone size is shown for a subset of rows, as once, few, many or a class of expanded clone.

V: TRBV5-6; J: TRBJ2-3; D: TRBD2; length: 17; size: NA; DNA: TGTGCCAGCAGCCTGGTTAGGGCTAGCGGGAGGACAGATACGCAGTATTTT; CDR3: CASSLVRASGRTDTQYF
V: TRBV4-3; J: TRBJ1-1; D: TRBD1; length: 17; size: NA; DNA: TGCGCCAGCAGCCACCAATACACGGGGACAGCTAACACTGAAGCTTTCTTT; CDR3: CASSHQYTGTANTEAFF
V: TRBV11-2; J: TRBJ2-2; D: TRBD2; length: 17; size: NA; DNA: TGTGCCAGCAGCTTAGCGGGGGGGACCTCTAACACCGGGGAGCTGTTTTTT; CDR3: CASSLAGGTSNTGELFF
V: TRBV4-1; J: TRBJ1-2; D: NA; length: 13; size: NA; DNA: TGCGCCAGCAGCCAAGATTGGGGGGATGGCTACACCTTC; CDR3: CASSQDWGDGYTF
V: TRBV6-5; J: TRBJ1-6; D: NA; length: 14; size: NA; DNA: TGTGCCAGCAGCCAAACAGGGCTTAATTCACCCCTCCACTTT; CDR3: CASSQTGLNSPLHF
V: TRBV5-1; J: TRBJ2-4; D: TRBD1; length: 15; size: NA; DNA: TGCGCCAGCAGCTTTACCGGGACAGGGCATAACATTCAGTACTTC; CDR3: CASSFTGTGHNIQYF
V: TRBV28; J: TRBJ1-2; D: TRBD1; length: 13; size: few; DNA: TGTGCCAGCAGCCCAGGGGGCGCGAGGGGCTACACCTTC; CDR3: CASSPGGARGYTF
V: TRBV9; J: TRBJ1-2; D: NA; length: 14; size: NA; DNA: TGTGCCAGCAGAGAAACCGGGACAAACTATGGCTACACCTTC; CDR3: CASRETGTNYGYTF
V: TRBV9; J: TRBJ1-1; D: TRBD1; length: 16; size: NA; DNA: TGTGCCAGCAGCACATATGGACAGGGATCGAACACTGAAGCTTTCTTT; CDR3: CASSTYGQGSNTEAFF
V: TRBV6-5; J: TRBJ1-2; D: NA; length: 14; size: NA; DNA: TGTGCCAGCAGCCAAACAGGGACGGGGTATGGCTACACCTTC; CDR3: CASSQTGTGYGYTF
V: TRBV27; J: TRBJ2-3; D: TRBD1; length: 14; size: once; DNA: TGTGCCAGCCGACGGGCAGGGGGTTCAGATACGCAGTATTTT; CDR3: CASRRAGGSDTQYF
V: TRBV5-4; J: TRBJ2-1; D: TRBD2; length: 15; size: few; DNA: TGTGCCAGCAGCCAAACTAGCGGGGGTTACAATGAGCAGTTCTTC; CDR3: CASSQTSGGYNEQFF